This T cell receptor beta chain was identified during a study of T cell repertoires in cytomegalovirus infection (dated by TCRdb to about 2019). A note on the overall study: Recently identified HLA-C-restricted CMV epitopes, whose presentation resists viral immunomodulation, were targeted by peptide stimulations together with well-studied HLA-B-restricted epitopes. Donor HLA type was relevant to the analysis, because carriage of CMV infection together with the matching HLA type was indicated by public TCR beta signatures. On the study overall, not on this receptor specifically: The ex vivo response was dominated by HLA-C-restricted CMV-specific TCR beta clonotypes, which also provided the single most frequent clonotype in two of eight donors. Carriers of CMV infection plus the relevant HLA type were discriminated by the cumulative frequency of public TCR beta family members in the study cohort and in an independent roughly 340-donor cohort.

The sample's treatment or condition label is to be understood as: in vitro stimulation with specific CMV peptide epitopes to enrich CMV-specific T cells. This clonotype was found many times. Its binding antigen is unknown. The input lacks base qualities; no much larger clone sits a single base away. The CDR3 goes from the cysteine to the phenylalanine over 13 residues. The kept DNA is CDR3 alone, 39 bases in frame from the first base. The junction shows trimming of 3 bases on V and 9 bases on J, plus 9 bases between the germline ends. Sequencing instrument: Illumina HiSeq 1500. The raw public data were reprocessed by TCRdb itself: fastp quality trimming at Q25, MiXCR clonotype calling, in-frame beta chains only. Rows are combined by CDR3 protein, so each entry shows the most common genes and DNA. This sample lists approximately 260,000 distinct CDR3 sequences; 20% to 25% were detected once. Approximately 20% of the sample belongs to the ten largest clones.

The source material was cultured PBMCs, sampled from culture after CMV antigen stimulation. The TCR originated in a human donor in good health (CMV status not recorded). Some clones in this sample may be carry-over from other donors' samples. The chain uses TRBV12-3 or TRBV12-4 and TRBJ1-6; a confident D gene designation cannot be given. Here the CDR3 is given as CASSLVPGSPLHF. The DNA sequence is given as TGTGCCAGCAGTTTGGTCCCAGGTTCACCCCTCCACTTT.